What follows are 27 T cell receptor beta chains derived from one specimen sequenced in a study of cytomegalovirus exposure and HLA in healthy donors (dated by TCRdb to between 2016 and 2019). To prepare the library, the immunoSEQ multiplex PCR assay was applied. A mixture of 60 forward primers for TCR Vbeta segments and 13 reverse primers for TCR Jbeta segments was used in the multiplex PCR. TCRdb limited this immuneACCESS table to in-frame rearrangements with V and J called. A share of clones is missing; checked studies link under half to unresolved V genes, and the rest is unexplained. Within this sample are around 170,000 clones, with over 70% of them counted one time only. The ten largest account for 3% to 4.5% of the sample. Source material: PBMCs. Receptors originate from a man aged 50 to 59 in good health and CMV-seronegative.

The chain carries TRBV5-4 and TRBJ2-3; D not certain. The germline CDR1 and CDR2 sequences are SGHNT and YYREEE (reference sequence). This CDR3 is built from 13 residues. The V gene lost 9 bases and the J gene lost 6 bases, with 17 bases spanning the gap. CDR3 in amino acids: CATRSSRSDTQYF. The CDR3 bases are TGTGCCACCCGCAGTAGCCGTTCGGATACGCAGTATTTT.

The CDR3 here is CASSARQGQSSGNTIYF. CDR3 bases: TGTGCCAGCAGTGCCCGACAGGGTCAGAGCTCTGGAAACACCATATATTTT. The gene calls are TRBV6-1 and TRBJ1-3; TRBD1 aligns across 7 bases. Germline V gene lookup returns CDR1 MNHNS and CDR2 SASEGT. The CDR3 is made up of 17 amino acids. The ends lost 4 bases at V and 0 bases at J; junction bases unmatched: 9.

V gene TRBV2 combines with J gene TRBJ1-1; weak D call: TRBD1 (5 bases). V lost 8 bases to trimming and J lost 1 base, with 14 bases between them. Looked up from germline, CDR1 is SNHLY and CDR2 is FYNNEI. This CDR3 has 14 residues. CDR3: CASVRDSKNTEAFF. The DNA for the CDR3 is TGTGCCAGCGTCAGAGACAGCAAGAACACTGAAGCTTTCTTT. The variable domain in full, with the rest retrieved from reference TRBV2 and TRBJ1-1, is EPEVTQTPSHQVTQMGQEVILRCVPISNHLYFYWYRQILGQKVEFLVSFYNNEISEKSEIFDDQFSVERPDGSNFTLKIRSTKLEDSAMYFCASVRDSKNTEAFFGQGTRLTVV.

This rearrangement joins TRBV7-9 to TRBJ2-3; TRBD2 matches at 11 bases. The ends lost 5 bases at V and 6 bases at J; junction bases unmatched: 10. This CDR3 region has 16 residues. Germline CDR1 reads SEHNR; CDR2 reads FQNEAQ (reference sequence). The CDR3 region is CASSPDASGGSDTQYF. CDR3 coding DNA: TGTGCCAGCAGCCCAGACGCTAGCGGGGGGAGTGATACGCAGTATTTT.

The genes are TRBV27 and TRBJ2-5, with TRBD1 as a possible D gene (6 bases). Germline V CDR1 and CDR2: MNHEY, SMNVEV (reference sequence). The CDR3 sequence is 15 residues long. Between the trimmed V and J ends, which lost 2 bases and 6 bases, there was a span of 16 bases. The CDR3 reads CASSLSSGAIKTQYF. CDR3 in DNA: TGTGCCAGCAGTTTAAGCTCAGGGGCCATTAAGACCCAGTACTTC.

The V and J genes are TRBV7-9 and TRBJ1-1; the match to TRBD1 covers 9 bases. CDR1 and CDR2 (germline): SEHNR, FQNEAQ (reference sequence). The CDR3 has 15 amino acids. V shed 6 bases, J shed 4 bases, and the junction held 9 bases outside the gene matches. CDR3 DNA: TGTGCCAGCAGTTTCTCGGGGACAGGGATCACTGAAGCTTTCTTT. As protein: CASSFSGTGITEAFF.

The chain employs TRBV6-1 and TRBJ1-6; the match to TRBD1 covers 9 bases. The CDR3 spans 14 residues. V trimming: 6 bases; J trimming: 9 bases; junction bases outside the gene matches: 6. Germline-derived CDR1 and CDR2 are MNHNS and SASEGT. CDR3 sequence reads: CASSPGQGFSPLHF. The CDR3 nucleotides are TGTGCCAGCAGCCCCGGACAGGGGTTTTCACCCCTCCACTTT.

The V gene is TRBV4-1, the J gene TRBJ2-3, with D possibly matching TRBD1 (5 bases). Trimming left V 4 bases short and J 1 base short, with 12 bases between. Germline V lookup: CDR1 MGHRA, CDR2 YSYEKL. The CDR3 totals 15 residues. The CDR3 is CASSLYLGRTDTQYF. The CDR3, as DNA: TGCGCCAGCAGCCTTTACCTGGGGCGCACAGATACGCAGTATTTT.

The chain uses TRBV7-2 and TRBJ1-1; 7 positions agree with TRBD1. Trimming took 5 bases from V and 2 from J; bases not matched to a gene: 5. Germline lookup yields CDR1 SGHTA and CDR2 FQGNSA. CDR3 length: 14 residues. Written as DNA, the CDR3 is TGTGCCAGCAGCCCCCGACAGGGTAACACTGAAGCTTTCTTT. It is translated as CASSPRQGNTEAFF.

The chain couples TRBV6-4 to TRBJ2-2, with a possible D match to TRBD1 (6 bases). The CDR3 covers 15 residues. Germline CDR1 reads MRHNA; CDR2 reads SNTAGT. Trimming pared 6 bases from V and 2 bases from J, leaving 13 bases between. The CDR3 here is CASSRTDENTGELFF. DNA for the CDR3: TGTGCCAGCAGCAGGACAGACGAAAACACCGGGGAGCTGTTTTTT.

The chain carries TRBV5-8 and TRBJ2-7; D gene ambiguous. This CDR3 region has 13 residues. V dropped 4 bases and J dropped 7 bases, with 15 bases sitting between them. CDR1 and CDR2 (germline): SGHTS, YDEGEE. The CDR3 loop is CASSRRLDLEQYF. The CDR3 DNA sequence: TGTGCCAGCAGCCGTCGACTTGACCTGGAGCAGTACTTC.

This chain links TRBV7-9 with TRBJ2-3; D might be TRBD2 (6 bases). V was clipped by 5 bases and J by 2 bases, with 14 bases between them. CDR3 length: 15 amino acids. The germline V gene encodes CDR1 SEHNR and CDR2 FQNEAQ (reference sequence). The DNA for the CDR3 is TGTGCCAGCAGCCTCGGCAGGCGGGACACAGATACGCAGTATTTT. Translating it yields CASSLGRRDTDTQYF. Full variable domain (missing parts from reference TRBV7-9 and TRBJ2-3): DTGVSQNPRHKITKRGQNVTFRCDPISEHNRLYWYRQTLGQGPEFLTYFQNEAQLEKSRLLSDRFSAERPKGSFSTLEIQRTEQGDSAMYLCASSLGRRDTDTQYFGPGTRLTVL.

Here the CDR3 reads CASSLEGQFSAYEQYF. CDR3 DNA: TGCGCCAGCAGCTTGGAGGGACAATTTTCGGCCTACGAGCAGTACTTC. The rearrangement joins TRBV5-1 to TRBJ2-7; maybe TRBD1 (6 bases). In germline, CDR1 is SGHRS, CDR2 YFSETQ. The CDR3 has 16 amino acids. The V end was cut by 0 bases, the J end by 2 bases, with 15 bases between.

The rearrangement links TRBV7-6 to TRBJ2-7; 8 bases line up with TRBD2. With 1 base clipped from V and 2 bases from J, the junction kept 4 bases outside the gene matches. The CDR3 is 15 residues long. Per germline, CDR1 SGHVS and CDR2 FNYEAQ. CDR3 DNA sequence: TGTGCCAGCAGCTTAGATAGCGGGGTACCCTACGAGCAGTACTTC. Its translation is CASSLDSGVPYEQYF.

This rearrangement joins TRBV7-9 to TRBJ1-5; D is ambiguous. V was pared by 3 bases and J by 4 bases, with 10 bases between. Per germline, CDR1 SEHNR and CDR2 FQNEAQ (reference sequence). CDR3 length: 14 amino acids. The CDR3 loop is CASSLAPGNQPQHF. The CDR3 DNA is TGTGCCAGCAGCTTGGCCCCGGGGAATCAGCCCCAGCATTTT.

V is TRBV7-6 and J is TRBJ2-3; maybe TRBD1 (6 bases). The CDR3 is 15 residues long. Germline values: CDR1 SGHVS, CDR2 FNYEAQ. V lost 0 bases and J lost 4, with 11 bases in between. This CDR3 reads CASSLAGAGADTQYF. CDR3 nucleotides: TGTGCCAGCAGCTTAGCGGGGGCCGGGGCAGATACGCAGTATTTT.

The rearrangement links TRBV2 to TRBJ1-4, with no clear D. The CDR3 loop spans 14 amino acids. Germline V gene sequence: CDR1 SNHLY, CDR2 FYNNEI. The germline V and J ends were trimmed by 6 bases and 7 bases, with 15 bases remaining between them. As DNA, the CDR3 is TGTGCCAGCAGCGCCCAAGGAGACGGTGAAAAACTGTTTTTT. It encodes CASSAQGDGEKLFF.

The rearrangement uses TRBV7-2 and TRBJ2-3; 7 bases align to TRBD1. The CDR3 contains 16 residues. The germline V gene encodes CDR1 SGHTA and CDR2 FQGNSA. V lost 0 bases, J lost 1 base, and 4 bases stayed unmatched. The CDR3 region has the DNA TGTGCCAGCAGCTTAGCGAGGGGGCTTGGCACAGATACGCAGTATTTT. It is translated as CASSLARGLGTDTQYF.

V gene TRBV19 combines with J gene TRBJ1-5; D unresolved. Germline V gene lookup returns CDR1 LNHDA and CDR2 SQIVND (reference sequence). Trimming cost V 0 bases and J 1 base, with 10 bases left between them. The CDR3 is 16 amino acids. This CDR3 reads CASSIETGGSNQPQHF. In DNA, the CDR3 is TGTGCCAGTAGTATAGAAACGGGAGGCAGCAATCAGCCCCAGCATTTT.

The count of this clone is one. The V call is TRBV5-1, the J call TRBJ2-3; D call uncertain. The CDR3 extends over 13 amino acids. Between the trimmed V and J ends, which lost 3 bases and 0 bases, there was a span of 5 bases. Germline V gene data show CDR1 as SGHRS and CDR2 as YFSETQ. The CDR3 DNA reads as TGCGCCAGCAGCTGGGCTAGCACAGATACGCAGTATTTT. Translated: CASSWASTDTQYF.

The DNA of the CDR3 is TGCAGCGTGTCTCAGGGAGGGAAAGCTTTCTTT. This codes for CSVSQGGKAFF. V gene TRBV29-1 combines with J gene TRBJ1-1; the D gene is possibly TRBD1 (5 bases). This CDR3 has 11 amino acids. The V end was cut by 6 bases, the J end by 9 bases, with 14 bases between. The germline V gene has CDR1 SQVTM and CDR2 ANQGSEA. Variable domain in full (rest from reference TRBV29-1 and TRBJ1-1): SAVISQKPSRDICQRGTSLTIQCQVDSQVTMMFWYRQQPGQSLTLIATANQGSEATYESGFVIDKFPISRPNLTFSTLTVSNMSPEDSSIYLCSVSQGGKAFFGQGTRLTVV.

The chain combines TRBV10-3 with TRBJ1-5; TRBD1 agrees at 11 bases. The CDR3 is made up of 14 amino acids. Germline V gene sequence: CDR1 ENHRY, CDR2 SYGVKD. V shed 8 bases and J 0 bases; nucleotides not matched to a gene: 0. CDR3 protein: CAIGTGGSNQPQHF. As DNA, the CDR3 is TGTGCCATCGGGACAGGGGGTAGCAATCAGCCCCAGCATTTT.

The rearrangement uses TRBV27 and TRBJ2-2, with D tentatively TRBD2 (5 bases). V was cut by 2 bases and J by 4 bases, with 14 bases left in between. Germline V lookup: CDR1 MNHEY, CDR2 SMNVEV (reference sequence). CDR3 length: 16 amino acids. Written as DNA, the CDR3 is TGTGCCAGCAGTTTAACGCTTAACGCGGGCACCGGGGAGCTGTTTTTT. It translates to CASSLTLNAGTGELFF.

The chain couples TRBV29-1 to TRBJ2-5; 7 bases fit TRBD1. The trim removed 3 bases at V and 8 bases at J, leaving 6 bases unmatched. The CDR3 is made up of 12 amino acids. Germline CDR1 and CDR2: SQVTM and ANQGSEA. Here the CDR3 reads CSVDDREPTQYF. For the CDR3, the DNA is TGCAGCGTTGATGACAGGGAGCCCACCCAGTACTTC.

The V gene is TRBV6-6, the J gene TRBJ1-2, with D tentatively TRBD1 (5 bases). The CDR3 runs to 12 residues. Deletions cut 6 bases from V and 8 bases from J, with 13 bases between. Germline values: CDR1 MNHNY, CDR2 SVGAGI (reference sequence). The CDR3 region is CASRLTGGGYTF. CDR3 sequence (DNA): TGTGCCAGCAGACTGACCGGGGGGGGCTACACCTTC.

The CDR3 bases are TGTGCCAGCAGCGGACAGCGACGGGAGACCCAGTACTTC. Its translation: CASSGQRRETQYF. This rearrangement joins TRBV4-2 to TRBJ2-5; a possible D gene is TRBD1 (6 bases). The germline V gene encodes CDR1 LGHNA and CDR2 YNFKEQ. Trimming cost V 5 bases and J 5 bases, with 12 bases left between them. There are 13 residues in the CDR3.

This chain uses TRBV5-6 with TRBJ2-5, with TRBD1 identical over 7 bases. V lost 4 bases, J lost 5 bases, and 8 bases stayed unmatched. CDR1 is SGHDT and CDR2 is YYEEEE in the germline V gene. The length of the CDR3 is 14 residues. The CDR3 loop reads CASSPETGDETQYF. The CDR3 DNA reads as TGTGCCAGCAGCCCGGAAACAGGGGACGAGACCCAGTACTTC.